The present T cell receptor (beta chain) was sequenced within a study of PD-L1 blockade in urothelial cancer. Study information: From 2014, patients received atezolizumab, given as 1,200 mg intravenously every 3 weeks. Timepoints chosen for blood analysis were 3 weeks (second dose) and 6 weeks after treatment start.

TCRdb keeps only in-frame clones here, not all; method: immunoSEQ multiplex PCR. This table has some 24,000 clones, roughly 83% appearing once. Germline V lookup: CDR1 MNHEY, CDR2 SVGAGI. Trimming pared 8 bases from V and 6 bases from J, leaving 10 bases between. The CDR3 loop spans 12 amino acids. This specimen was PBMCs, taken around atezolizumab (anti-PD-L1) treatment. The chain is built from TRBV6-5 and TRBJ2-2, with a weak D call TRBD2 (5 bases). This sequence was found in a man between 65 and 85 years old with urothelial cancer. The CDR3, as DNA: TGTGCCAGCCCCTTCGGGGCCGGGGAGCTGTTTTTT. It encodes CASPFGAGELFF.